One and the same sample provided the 5 T cell receptor beta chains below, sequenced in a study of CD8 T cells in Susac syndrome. cDNA came from roughly 0.53 to 1 ug RNA primed by random hexamers. TCRdb called the immunoSEQ multiplex PCR reads again in MiXCR, with one record for every CDR3 protein. The sample yields around 100,000 distinct CDR3 sequences, around 95% seen once. Material for sequencing was CD8+ T cells from PBMCs. Receptors were obtained from a human donor with Susac syndrome.

CDR3 amino acids: CASSLSRQGNSGYTF. The CDR3 bases are TGTGCCAGCAGTTTATCGAGGCAGGGGAATAGTGGCTACACCTTC. V and J are TRBV27 and TRBJ1-2; weak D call: TRBD1 (6 bases). V lost 0 bases and J lost 7, with 15 bases in between. Germline V CDR1 and CDR2: MNHEY, SMNVEV (reference sequence). The CDR3 is 15 residues long.

In its sample, this clonotype was seen once. CDR3 DNA: TGCAGTGCTATGCCCCAAGACACAGGGCCCCGCGCCTACGAGCAGTACTTC. Translating gives CSAMPQDTGPRAYEQYF. V and J are TRBV20-1 and TRBJ2-7, with a weak D call TRBD1 (6 bases). Germline V gene data show CDR1 as DFQATT and CDR2 as SNEGSKA (reference sequence). CDR3 size: 17 residues. The V end lost 4 bases, the J end lost 2 bases, and 24 bases lay between the germline ends.

This chain joins TRBV5-4 and TRBJ2-1; D is possibly TRBD1 or TRBD2 (5 bases each). Germline CDR1 reads SGHNT; CDR2 reads YYREEE (reference sequence). The CDR3 covers 12 residues. The germline V and J ends were trimmed by 5 bases and 9 bases, with 12 bases remaining between them. CDR3 nucleotides: TGTGCCAGCAGGTTCGGGACCAGTGAGCAGTTCTTC. As protein: CASRFGTSEQFF.

The gene calls are TRBV12-3 or TRBV12-4 and TRBJ2-1; no clear D. This CDR3 has 10 amino acids. V gave up 8 bases and J gave up 2 bases, with 1 base separating them. The chain's CDR3 is CASAYNEQFF. As DNA, the CDR3 is TGTGCCAGCGCCTACAATGAGCAGTTCTTC.

The chain uses TRBV2 and TRBJ1-5, with D hard to call. Germline CDR1 SNHLY, CDR2 FYNNEI. The CDR3 totals 12 residues. Trimming took off 7 bases at V and 3 bases at J, with 7 bases between the two ends. CDR3 sequence (DNA): TGTGCCAGCACCGGTCTCAATCAGCCCCAGCATTTT. The encoded protein is CASTGLNQPQHF.